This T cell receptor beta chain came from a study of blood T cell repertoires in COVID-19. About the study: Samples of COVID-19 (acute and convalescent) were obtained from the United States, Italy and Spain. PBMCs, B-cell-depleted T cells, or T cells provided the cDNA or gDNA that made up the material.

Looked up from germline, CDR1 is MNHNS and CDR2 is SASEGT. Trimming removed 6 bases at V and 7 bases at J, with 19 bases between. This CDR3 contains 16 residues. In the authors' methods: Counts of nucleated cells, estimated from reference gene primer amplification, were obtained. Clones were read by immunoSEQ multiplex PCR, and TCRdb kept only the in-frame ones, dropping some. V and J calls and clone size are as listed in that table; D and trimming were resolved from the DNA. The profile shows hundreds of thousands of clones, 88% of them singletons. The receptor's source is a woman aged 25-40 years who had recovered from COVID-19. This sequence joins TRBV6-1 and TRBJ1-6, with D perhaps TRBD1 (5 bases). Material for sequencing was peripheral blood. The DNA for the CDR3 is TGTGCCAGCAGCGAAACAGGCCAGGCGGGGAATTCACCCCTCCACTTT. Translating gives CASSETGQAGNSPLHF.